This T cell receptor (beta chain) was captured in a study of siplizumab effects on memory and regulatory T cells. Whole-study findings and limits: Roughly 80-96% of proliferating clones (CD4+ or CD8+) could not be assigned a naive or memory phenotype. Proliferating siplizumab-cultured Tregs lacked confirmed suppressive function. Naive T cells appeared more diverse than memory cells and seemed to be major alloresponse contributors.

Assays examined roughly 100,000 TCR templates per sample. Method: immunoSEQ multiplex PCR; TCRdb's copy keeps in-frame clones and lacks some. The table records about 70,000 clones, 80% to 90% of them present only once. Per germline, CDR1 MNHEY and CDR2 SMNVEV (reference sequence). V was pared by 4 bases and J by 5 bases, with 23 bases between. The length of the CDR3 is 17 residues. This clone was seen more than once but under ten times. The target antigen is unknown. This clonotype originated in a human donor in good health. The V and J genes are TRBV27 and TRBJ1-2, with a possible D match to TRBD1 (5 bases). The material sequenced was Tregs sorted from blood. The CDR3 loop reads CASSSNRPGRGKYGYTF. In DNA form, the CDR3 reads TGTGCCAGCAGTTCGAATAGACCGGGACGGGGGAAGTATGGCTACACCTTC.